This T cell receptor beta chain was obtained from a study of shared clonotypes between healthy human individuals. Whole-study context: Three plates each covered CD4 naive and memory; CD8 naive two, CD8 memory one. Study-level findings and limits: A handful of donors held around 5% of naive CD4 clonotypes in common.

Healthy HIV-negative adults without recent acute infections or vaccinations served as donors. Measured with immunoSEQ multiplex PCR; TCRdb has only the in-frame clones, and not every one. The data show roughly 2.2 million clones, 85% to 95% seen once. About this clone: Its antigen remains unknown. The same CDR3 also results from other DNA sequences found in this sample.

The ends lost 5 bases at V and 1 base at J; junction bases unmatched: 5. The V gene's germline CDR1 is SEHNR and CDR2 FQNEAQ (reference sequence). The CDR3 sequence is 14 residues long. The sample was naive CD4+ T cells from PBMCs. The subset here: CD45RA+ positively selected. The chain recombines TRBV7-9 with TRBJ2-7; 7 nucleotides match TRBD1. The source is a man aged 18 to 29 in good health. Some clones in this sample may be carry-over from other donors' samples. The chain's CDR3 is CASSPRDRSYEQYF. In nucleotides, the CDR3 is TGTGCCAGCAGCCCTCGGGACAGATCCTACGAGCAGTACTTC.